The clone carrying this TCR beta chain was observed many times. V lost 3 bases, J lost 5 bases, and 14 bases lay in between. The CDR3 is made up of 14 amino acids. CDR1 is SQVTM, CDR2 ANQGSEA, per germline. This sample stems from a study of T cells of healthy individuals. TCRdb re-derived calls from the 5' RACE reads in MiXCR, one entry per CDR3 protein. The sample carries around 80,000 distinct CDR3 sequences, more than 5% recorded once. This TCR came from a female donor in good health. The rearrangement links TRBV29-1 to TRBJ2-1; a possible D gene is TRBD2 (5 bases). The CDR3 DNA sequence: TGCAGCGTTGAGGAGGTAGCGCGGGACAATGAGCAGTTCTTC. Its protein product is CSVEEVARDNEQFF.